The rows below give T cell receptor beta chains drawn from one sample of a study of cytomegalovirus exposure and HLA in healthy donors. Data came from immunoSEQ multiplex PCR; TCRdb stores just in-frame clones and leaves some out. The sample shows more than 70,000 clones, almost 97% of them seen only once. Sequences were obtained from PBMCs. Every receptor here comes from a man aged 18 to 29 in good health and CMV-seropositive. CDR3s include the opening cysteine and the closing phenylalanine or tryptophan. A D gene is named only where the DNA matches it firmly. Clone size appears in some rows only: once, few, many, or a class for an expanded clone.

J,D,size,V,DNA,CDR3
TRBJ2-1,-,-,TRBV27,TGTGCCAGCAGTTTAATCGGGTATGAGCAGTTCTTC,CASSLIGYEQFF
TRBJ2-7,-,once,TRBV6-5,TGTGCCAGCAGGTCTGTAACAGCTCTGTACTTC,CASRSVTALYF
TRBJ2-7,-,-,TRBV11-2,TGTGCCAGCAGCTCCCTCGATGGGCCAACCTACGAGCAGTACTTC,CASSSLDGPTYEQYF
TRBJ2-1,TRBD2,-,TRBV13,TGTGCCAGCAGTTTAGGGCTAGCGGGAGTCAATGAGCAGTTCTTC,CASSLGLAGVNEQFF
TRBJ1-2,-,-,TRBV27,TGTGCCAGCAGTGGAACAGGGCACTATGGCTACACCTTC,CASSGTGHYGYTF
TRBJ2-1,TRBD1,-,TRBV4-1,TGCGCCAGCAGCCCCCCCGGGACAGGGTCAACAAATGAGCAGTTCTTC,CASSPPGTGSTNEQFF
TRBJ1-2,TRBD1,-,TRBV7-8,TGTGCCAGCAGCTCCGGGACAGGGGGCTATGGCTACACCTTC,CASSSGTGGYGYTF
TRBJ1-4,-,-,TRBV30,TGTGCCTACGGGGGGCAACGGGAGGAAAAACTGTTTTTT,CAYGGQREEKLFF
TRBJ2-1,-,-,TRBV7-9,TGTGCCAGCAGTGGGTCGGGGGGCCCAGCAATTGAGCAGTTCTTC,CASSGSGGPAIEQFF
TRBJ2-5,-,once,TRBV29-1,TGCAGCGTTGTTCCTGGGGAGAAAGAGACCCAGTACTTC,CSVVPGEKETQYF
TRBJ2-5,TRBD2,-,TRBV6-4,TGTGCCAGCCGATCCGGACTAGCGGGAGAGACCCAGTACTTC,CASRSGLAGETQYF
TRBJ1-3,-,-,TRBV19,TGTGCCAGTAGTATACGGAGCTCTGGAAACACCATATATTTT,CASSIRSSGNTIYF
TRBJ2-7,TRBD1,-,TRBV11-2,TGTGCCAGCAGCTTAGAAGGGGGCACGGGATACGAGCAGTACTTC,CASSLEGGTGYEQYF
TRBJ1-3,-,-,TRBV18,TGTGCCAGCTCATCAACAGGGAGATCCTCTGGAAACACCATATATTTT,CASSSTGRSSGNTIYF
TRBJ2-7,-,-,TRBV28,TGTGCCAGCAGTTTAGACTATGGGGTCGGCGGTACCTACGAGCAGTACTTC,CASSLDYGVGGTYEQYF
TRBJ1-5,TRBD1,-,TRBV5-4,TGTGCCAGCAGCTTAAGGGGACAGGGGGTCCCGGGGCCCCAGCATTTT,CASSLRGQGVPGPQHF
TRBJ1-1,TRBD1,once,TRBV28,TGTGCCAGCAGTTTCGTGGACAGGGCTCCAGCTTTCTTT,CASSFVDRAPAFF
TRBJ1-1,-,-,TRBV6-1,TGTGCCAGCAGTGAAACGCGGTCTCGCACTGAAGCTTTCTTT,CASSETRSRTEAFF
TRBJ2-2,TRBD1,few,TRBV28,TGTGCCAGCAGTTTACCAGGACAGGGGCACACCGGGGAGCTGTTTTTT,CASSLPGQGHTGELFF
TRBJ1-1,-,-,TRBV19,TGTGCCAGTAGTGCAGGGGCTCTGAACACTGAAGCTTTCTTT,CASSAGALNTEAFF
TRBJ2-1,-,-,TRBV29-1,TGCAGCGTTGGAATCGAAGCTTCTAATGAGCAGTTCTTC,CSVGIEASNEQFF
TRBJ2-5,-,-,TRBV18,TGTGCCAGCTCACCACCGGACGGGAGTGAGACCCAGTACTTC,CASSPPDGSETQYF
TRBJ2-3,TRBD1,-,TRBV27,TGTGCCAGCAGTGTCCCGGGACAGGGGATGGATACGCAGTATTTT,CASSVPGQGMDTQYF
TRBJ1-5,-,-,TRBV19,TGTGCCAGTAGTCTCCTGGGGGCAGGTTCTGATACCAATCAGCCCCAGCATTTT,CASSLLGAGSDTNQPQHF
TRBJ2-2,-,-,TRBV28,TGTGCCAGCAGTTTCCGGCGGACTATTTCGAACACCGGGGAGCTGTTTTTT,CASSFRRTISNTGELFF
TRBJ1-3,-,-,TRBV6-4,TGTGCCAGCAGTCCAAACTCTGGAAACACCATATATTTT,CASSPNSGNTIYF
TRBJ1-1,TRBD1,-,TRBV7-6,TGTGCCAGCAGCCAAAGGCCTCCGGACAGGGATTTGATGGACACTGAAGCTTTCTTT,CASSQRPPDRDLMDTEAFF
TRBJ1-5,-,-,TRBV21-1,TGTGCCAGCCCGATCGGTCGGCTGGCGGGTAGCAATCAGCCCCAGCATTTT,CASPIGRLAGSNQPQHF
TRBJ1-2,TRBD1,-,TRBV27,TGTGCCAGCAGTCCGCACGGACAGGGGGCGAAGGGCTATGGCTACACCTTC,CASSPHGQGAKGYGYTF
TRBJ2-5,-,-,TRBV6-1,TGTGCCAGCACTACAGGAGTTTCCGAGACCCAGTACTTC,CASTTGVSETQYF
TRBJ2-2,-,-,TRBV9,TGTGCCAGCAGCGTTAGATCGCATGCTAACACCGGGGAGCTGTTTTTT,CASSVRSHANTGELFF
TRBJ2-2,-,once,TRBV4-2,TGTGCCAGCAGCCAAGTGAGGAGCCCCGGGGAGCTGTTTTTT,CASSQVRSPGELFF
TRBJ2-1,-,-,TRBV7-6,TGTGCCAGCAGCTTAGAACCCGTAGCCTACAATGAGCAGTTCTTC,CASSLEPVAYNEQFF
TRBJ2-3,-,-,TRBV9,TGTGCCAGCAGCGTAGAGGGTCCAGAAATAGCGGAGCGGGCAGATACGCAGTATTTT,CASSVEGPEIAERADTQYF
TRBJ1-2,TRBD1,once,TRBV7-9,TGTGCCAGCAGCTCTACTGACAGGGTAAAATATGGCTACACCTTC,CASSSTDRVKYGYTF
TRBJ1-5,TRBD1,-,TRBV27,TGTGCCAGCAGTTTATACAGGGACAGGGCACAGCCCCAGCATTTT,CASSLYRDRAQPQHF
TRBJ1-2,-,-,TRBV6-1,TGTGCCACAGGGGCCAGGGGCTACACCTTC,CATGARGYTF
TRBJ2-3,TRBD2,-,TRBV7-9,TGTGCCAGCAGTCGGCGGGAGGGGCCCACAGATACGCAGTATTTT,CASSRREGPTDTQYF
TRBJ1-1,-,-,TRBV11-2,TGTGCCAGCAGCCGTCTCACTGCGAACACTGAAGCTTTCTTT,CASSRLTANTEAFF
TRBJ2-3,-,-,TRBV29-1,TGCAGCGCGGAGAGAGCGGAGAGCACAGATACGCAGTATTTT,CSAERAESTDTQYF
TRBJ1-1,-,-,TRBV15,TGTGCCACCAGCAGAGATGAGAGGATCGAAGCTTTCTTT,CATSRDERIEAFF
TRBJ2-5,TRBD1,-,TRBV11-3,TGTGCCAGCAGCTCCGGTCAGGGGGCGAGGGTAGAGACCCAGTACTTC,CASSSGQGARVETQYF
TRBJ1-2,-,-,TRBV6-6,TGTGCCAGCACCTCTCGAGGGAGAATAGAGGGCTACACCTTC,CASTSRGRIEGYTF
TRBJ1-1,-,-,TRBV2,TGTGCCAGCAAAGCGGGGGAGAACACTGAAGCTTTCTTT,CASKAGENTEAFF
TRBJ1-1,-,-,TRBV27,TGTGCCAGCAGTTTACGGGAGGTGGGACGGGGAGCGAACACTGAAGCTTTCTTT,CASSLREVGRGANTEAFF
TRBJ2-7,-,-,TRBV11-2,TGTGCCAGCAGCTTAGGGGTGCGGGAGCAGTACTTC,CASSLGVREQYF
TRBJ1-1,TRBD1,-,TRBV6-5,TGTGCCAGCAGTTACGGCAGGGGGCGCGGAACTGAAGCTTTCTTT,CASSYGRGRGTEAFF
TRBJ2-5,TRBD2,once,TRBV5-4,TGTGCCAGCAGCTTATTGCGGGAGGAGTACCAAGAGACCCAGTACTTC,CASSLLREEYQETQYF
TRBJ2-3,-,few,TRBV7-2,TGTGCCAGCAGCTTAATGGGGCCGGGCACAGATACGCAGTATTTT,CASSLMGPGTDTQYF
TRBJ2-1,TRBD2,-,TRBV19,TGTGCCAGTAGTATCTGGCGGGAGCTAACCTACAATGAGCAGTTCTTC,CASSIWRELTYNEQFF
TRBJ2-7,-,-,TRBV27,TGTGCCAGCAGCGGGAGTTCGTGGGAGCAGTACTTC,CASSGSSWEQYF
TRBJ2-7,-,-,TRBV5-6,TGTGCCAGCAGCTTAGGGACAAGCTCCTACGAGCAGTACTTC,CASSLGTSSYEQYF
TRBJ2-5,TRBD2,-,TRBV10-3,TGTGCCATCAGTGAAGGGGCTAGCGGGTGGGAGACCCAGTACTTC,CAISEGASGWETQYF